This TCR beta chain was sequenced for a study of OX40 agonist ivuxolimab in advanced cancers. Study details: Eligibility admitted prior anti-PD-1, anti-PD-L1 or anti-CTLA-4 therapy; about 40% had some.

The CDR3 contains 13 residues. Germline assignment: CDR1 MNHEY and CDR2 SMNVEV (reference sequence). Between the trimmed V and J ends, which lost 3 bases and 6 bases, there was a span of 9 bases. The data were produced by immunoSEQ multiplex PCR, yet TCRdb's version contains in-frame clones alone and is incomplete. This table holds around 87,000 clones, approximately 94% found once. This sequence joins TRBV27 and TRBJ1-5, with TRBD1 as a possible D gene (5 bases). The source of this sequence is an adult with an advanced solid tumor such as melanoma, head and neck, liver or kidney cancer. The sample in question was CD4+ or CD8+ T cells sorted from blood, obtained in a trial of the OX40 agonist ivuxolimab. CDR3 bases: TGTGCCAGCAGTTTCGGGGGGGGTCAGCCCCAGCATTTT. Protein: CASSFGGGQPQHF.